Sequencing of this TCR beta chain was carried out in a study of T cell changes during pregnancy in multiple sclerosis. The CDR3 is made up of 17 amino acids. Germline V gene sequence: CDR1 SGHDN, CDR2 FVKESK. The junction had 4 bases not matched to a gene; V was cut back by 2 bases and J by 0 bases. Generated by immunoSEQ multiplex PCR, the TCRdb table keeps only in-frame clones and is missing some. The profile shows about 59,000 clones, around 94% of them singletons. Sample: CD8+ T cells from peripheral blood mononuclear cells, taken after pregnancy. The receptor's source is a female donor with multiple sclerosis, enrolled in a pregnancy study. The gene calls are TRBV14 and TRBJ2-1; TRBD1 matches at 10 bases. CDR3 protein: CASSQRTGGSSYNEQFF. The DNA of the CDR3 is TGTGCCAGCAGCCAAAGGACAGGGGGAAGCTCCTACAATGAGCAGTTCTTC.